A selection of T cell receptor beta chains follows, all from one sample in a study of cytomegalovirus exposure and HLA in healthy donors. Data came from immunoSEQ multiplex PCR; TCRdb stores just in-frame clones and leaves some out. The sample has some 130,000 clones, approximately 80% seen once. Sequenced: PBMCs. These TCRs come from a male donor in good health and CMV-seronegative. Each CDR3 is given with its conserved first and last residue. A D gene is named only where the DNA matches it firmly. The listing skips clone size in some rows; elsewhere it reads once, few, many or a size class.

length	size	V	J	D	CDR3	DNA
15	few	TRBV30	TRBJ1-1	NA	CAWSSQGMYNTEAFF	TGTGCCTGGAGTAGTCAGGGAATGTATAACACTGAAGCTTTCTTT
12	few	TRBV6-6	TRBJ1-1	NA	CAIRRGAAEAFF	TGTGCCATTCGTAGGGGCGCCGCTGAAGCTTTCTTT
17	NA	TRBV25-1	TRBJ1-4	NA	CASSAPEGHEANEKLFF	TGTGCCAGCAGTGCCCCGGAGGGGCATGAGGCTAATGAAAAACTGTTTTTT
17	NA	TRBV28	TRBJ2-7	NA	CASSALGGAGPLYEQYF	TGTGCCAGCAGTGCCCTCGGCGGGGCTGGACCCCTCTACGAGCAGTACTTC
15	NA	TRBV5-1	TRBJ1-6	NA	CASSPRRDPNSPLHF	TGCGCCAGCAGCCCCCGCCGGGATCCGAATTCACCCCTCCACTTT
16	NA	TRBV2	TRBJ2-6	NA	CASSDRRSSGANGLTF	TGTGCCAGCAGTGATCGGCGCAGCTCTGGGGCCAACGGCCTGACTTTC
15	NA	TRBV10-2	TRBJ2-3	NA	CASSDFRGSTDTQYF	TGCGCCAGCAGTGATTTCCGGGGGAGCACAGATACGCAGTATTTT
13	NA	TRBV7-8	TRBJ2-7	TRBD2	CASTTGGSYEQYF	TGTGCCAGCACCACGGGGGGGAGCTACGAGCAGTACTTC
16	NA	TRBV11-2	TRBJ2-1	NA	CASSLGRGRSYNEQFF	TGTGCCAGCAGCTTAGGGCGGGGCCGCTCCTACAATGAGCAGTTCTTC
15	NA	TRBV5-4	TRBJ1-4	NA	CASSLSLSGFEKLFF	TGTGCCAGCAGCTTGAGTCTCTCGGGGTTTGAAAAACTGTTTTTT
15	NA	TRBV5-1	TRBJ2-2	TRBD1	CASSSGQGAIGELFF	TGCGCCAGCAGCTCAGGACAGGGGGCAATCGGGGAGCTGTTTTTT
12	NA	TRBV30	TRBJ2-7	NA	CAWSVQGYEQYF	TGTGCCTGGAGTGTACAGGGCTACGAGCAGTACTTC
17	NA	TRBV5-1	TRBJ2-5	TRBD2	CASSLALAVNSEETQYF	TGCGCCAGCAGCTTGGCACTAGCGGTTAACTCAGAAGAGACCCAGTACTTC
16	NA	TRBV6-4	TRBJ2-1	TRBD1	CAASMFGQGAINEQFF	TGTGCCGCCTCTATGTTCGGACAGGGGGCGATCAATGAGCAGTTCTTC
16	NA	TRBV19	TRBJ2-2	NA	CASSMIRQTFTGELFF	TGTGCCAGTAGTATGATCAGGCAGACCTTCACCGGGGAGCTGTTTTTT
13	NA	TRBV18	TRBJ2-7	TRBD2	CASSLLGGNEQYF	TGTGCCAGCTCTCTTCTGGGGGGGAATGAGCAGTACTTC
15	NA	TRBV6-1	TRBJ2-2	TRBD1	CASSGSGGATGELFF	TGTGCCAGCAGTGGCTCAGGGGGCGCCACCGGGGAGCTGTTTTTT
16	NA	TRBV28	TRBJ2-7	NA	CASSLILGQATYEQYF	TGTGCCAGCAGTTTAATTCTGGGGCAGGCCACCTACGAGCAGTACTTC
13	NA	TRBV5-5	TRBJ2-7	TRBD1	CASLGDRSYEQYF	TGTGCCAGCCTGGGGGACAGGTCCTACGAGCAGTACTTC
10	NA	TRBV20-1	TRBJ2-7	TRBD2	CSAKRGEQYF	TGCAGTGCTAAGCGGGGCGAGCAGTACTTC
11	once	TRBV28	TRBJ2-3	NA	CASSLTDTQYF	TGTGCCAGCAGTTTAACTGATACGCAGTATTTT